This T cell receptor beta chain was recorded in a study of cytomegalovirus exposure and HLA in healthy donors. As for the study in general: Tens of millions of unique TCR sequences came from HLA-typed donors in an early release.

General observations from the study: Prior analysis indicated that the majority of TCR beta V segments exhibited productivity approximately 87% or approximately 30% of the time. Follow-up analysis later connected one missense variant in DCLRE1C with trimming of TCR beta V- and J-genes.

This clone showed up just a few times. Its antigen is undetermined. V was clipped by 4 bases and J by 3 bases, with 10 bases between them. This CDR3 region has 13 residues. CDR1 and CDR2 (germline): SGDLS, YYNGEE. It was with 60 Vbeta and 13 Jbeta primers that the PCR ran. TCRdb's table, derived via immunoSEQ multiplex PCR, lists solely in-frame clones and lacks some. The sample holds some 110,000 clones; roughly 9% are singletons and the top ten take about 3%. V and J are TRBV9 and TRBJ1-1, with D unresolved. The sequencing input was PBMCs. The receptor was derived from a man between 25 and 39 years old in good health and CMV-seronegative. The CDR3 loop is CASSQSRDTEAFF. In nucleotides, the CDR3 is TGTGCCAGCAGCCAATCCCGGGACACTGAAGCTTTCTTT.